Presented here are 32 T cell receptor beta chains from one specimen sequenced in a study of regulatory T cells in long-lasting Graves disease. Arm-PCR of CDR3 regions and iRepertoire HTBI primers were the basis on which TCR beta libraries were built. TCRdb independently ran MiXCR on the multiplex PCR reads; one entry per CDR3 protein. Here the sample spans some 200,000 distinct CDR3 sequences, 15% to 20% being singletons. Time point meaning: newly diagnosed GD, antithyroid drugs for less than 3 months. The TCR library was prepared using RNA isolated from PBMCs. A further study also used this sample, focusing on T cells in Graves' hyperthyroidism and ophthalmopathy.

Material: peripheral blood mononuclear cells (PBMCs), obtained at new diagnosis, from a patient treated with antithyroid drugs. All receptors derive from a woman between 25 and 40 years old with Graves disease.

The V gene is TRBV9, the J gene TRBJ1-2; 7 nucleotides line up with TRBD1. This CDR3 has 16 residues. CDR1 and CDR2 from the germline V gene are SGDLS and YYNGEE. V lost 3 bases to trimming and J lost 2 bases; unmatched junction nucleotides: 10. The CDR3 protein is CASSADPLGQNYGYTF. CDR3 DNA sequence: TGTGCCAGCAGCGCCGACCCCCTGGGACAGAACTATGGCTACACCTTC.

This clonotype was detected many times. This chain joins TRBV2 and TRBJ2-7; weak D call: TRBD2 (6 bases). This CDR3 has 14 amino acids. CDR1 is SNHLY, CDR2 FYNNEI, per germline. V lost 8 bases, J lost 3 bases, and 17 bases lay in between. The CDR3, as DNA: TGTGCCAGCTGGGGCCCCCGGGACTTCTACGAGCAGTACTTC. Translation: CASWGPRDFYEQYF.

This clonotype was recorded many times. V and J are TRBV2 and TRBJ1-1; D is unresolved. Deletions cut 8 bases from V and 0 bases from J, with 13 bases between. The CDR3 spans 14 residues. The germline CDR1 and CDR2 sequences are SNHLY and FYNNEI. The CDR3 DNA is TGTGCCAGCTCCAACACCTTACTGAACACTGAAGCTTTCTTT. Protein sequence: CASSNTLLNTEAFF.

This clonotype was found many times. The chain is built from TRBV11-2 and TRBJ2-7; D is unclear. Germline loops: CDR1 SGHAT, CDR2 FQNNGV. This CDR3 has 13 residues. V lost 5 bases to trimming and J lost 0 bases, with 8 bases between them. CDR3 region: CASSHTVSYEQYF. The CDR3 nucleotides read TGTGCCAGCAGCCATACAGTCTCCTACGAGCAGTACTTC.

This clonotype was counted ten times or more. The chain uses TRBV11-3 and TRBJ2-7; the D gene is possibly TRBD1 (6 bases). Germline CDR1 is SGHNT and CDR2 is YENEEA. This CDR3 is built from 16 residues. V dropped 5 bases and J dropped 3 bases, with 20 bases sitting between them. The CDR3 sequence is CASSPTPGNRVYEQYF. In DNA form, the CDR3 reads TGTGCCAGCAGCCCCACCCCGGGGAACAGGGTCTACGAGCAGTACTTC.

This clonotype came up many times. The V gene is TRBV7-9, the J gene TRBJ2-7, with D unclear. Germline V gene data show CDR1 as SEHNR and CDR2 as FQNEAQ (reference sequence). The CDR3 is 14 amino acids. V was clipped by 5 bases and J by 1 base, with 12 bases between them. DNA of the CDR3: TGTGCCAGCAGCCCGGGTTATGGGTCCTACGAGCAGTACTTC. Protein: CASSPGYGSYEQYF.

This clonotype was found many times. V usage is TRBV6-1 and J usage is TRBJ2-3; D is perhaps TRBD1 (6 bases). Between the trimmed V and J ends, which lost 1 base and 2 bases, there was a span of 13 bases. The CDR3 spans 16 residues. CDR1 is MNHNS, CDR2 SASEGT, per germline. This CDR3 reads CASSEVLRTVTDTQYF. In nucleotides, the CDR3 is TGTGCCAGCAGTGAAGTTTTGAGGACAGTCACAGATACGCAGTATTTT.

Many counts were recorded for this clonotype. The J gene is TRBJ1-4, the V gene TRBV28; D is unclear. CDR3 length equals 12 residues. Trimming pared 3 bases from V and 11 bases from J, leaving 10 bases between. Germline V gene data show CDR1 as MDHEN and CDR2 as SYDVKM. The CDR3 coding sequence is TGTGCCAGCAGTTTCTATGGGAGGAAACTGTTTTTT. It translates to CASSFYGRKLFF.

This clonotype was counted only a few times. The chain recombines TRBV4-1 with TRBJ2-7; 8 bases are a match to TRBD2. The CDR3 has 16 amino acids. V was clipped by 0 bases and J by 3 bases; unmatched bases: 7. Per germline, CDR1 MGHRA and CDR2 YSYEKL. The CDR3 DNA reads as TGCGCCAGCAGCCAAGACCCTAGCGGGCGCTACTACGAGCAGTACTTC. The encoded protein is CASSQDPSGRYYEQYF.

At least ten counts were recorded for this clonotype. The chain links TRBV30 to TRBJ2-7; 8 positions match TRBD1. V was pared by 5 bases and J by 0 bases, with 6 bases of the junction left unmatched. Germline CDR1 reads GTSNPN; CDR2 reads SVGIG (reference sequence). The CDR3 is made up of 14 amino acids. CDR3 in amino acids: CAWAGGGSSYEQYF. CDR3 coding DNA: TGTGCCTGGGCAGGGGGCGGCAGCTCCTACGAGCAGTACTTC.

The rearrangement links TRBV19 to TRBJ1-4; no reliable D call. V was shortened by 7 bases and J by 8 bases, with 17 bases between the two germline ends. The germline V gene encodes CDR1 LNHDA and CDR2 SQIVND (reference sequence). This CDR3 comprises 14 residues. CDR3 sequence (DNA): TGTGCCAGTAAGATCGATAGATGGATGGAAAAACTGTTTTTT. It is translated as CASKIDRWMEKLFF.

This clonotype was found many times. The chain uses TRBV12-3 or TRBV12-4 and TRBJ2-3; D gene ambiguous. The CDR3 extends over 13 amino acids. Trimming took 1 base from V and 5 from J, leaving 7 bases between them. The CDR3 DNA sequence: TGTGCCAGCAGTTTAGAGGTTGTAGATACGCAGTATTTT. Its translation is CASSLEVVDTQYF.

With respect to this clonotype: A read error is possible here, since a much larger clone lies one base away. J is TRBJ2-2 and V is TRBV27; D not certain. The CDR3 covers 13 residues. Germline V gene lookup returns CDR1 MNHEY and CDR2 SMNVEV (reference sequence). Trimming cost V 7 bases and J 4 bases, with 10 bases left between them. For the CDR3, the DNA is TGTGCCAGCAATCCGCGCGGCACCGGGGAGCTGTTTTTT. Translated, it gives CASNPRGTGELFF.

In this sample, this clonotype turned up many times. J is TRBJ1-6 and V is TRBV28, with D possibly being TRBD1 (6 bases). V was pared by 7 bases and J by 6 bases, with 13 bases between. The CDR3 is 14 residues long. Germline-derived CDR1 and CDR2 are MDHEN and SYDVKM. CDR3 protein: CASKPGAGNSPLHF. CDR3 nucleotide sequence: TGTGCCAGCAAGCCAGGGGCGGGTAATTCACCCCTCCACTTT.

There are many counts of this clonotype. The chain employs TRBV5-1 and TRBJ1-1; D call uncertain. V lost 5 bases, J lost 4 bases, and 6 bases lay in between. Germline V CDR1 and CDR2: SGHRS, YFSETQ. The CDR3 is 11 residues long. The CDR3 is CASRDGTEAFF. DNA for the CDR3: TGCGCCAGCAGGGATGGCACTGAAGCTTTCTTT.

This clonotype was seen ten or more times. This chain's CDR3 is CSASEGVGDGYTF. The CDR3 nucleotides are TGCAGTGCTAGTGAAGGGGTCGGTGATGGCTACACCTTC. The genes are TRBV20-1 and TRBJ1-2, with D possibly being TRBD1 (5 bases). CDR1 and CDR2 (germline): DFQATT, SNEGSKA (reference sequence). Trimming shortened V by 3 bases and J by 6 bases, and 14 bases separated the two germline ends. The CDR3 totals 13 residues.

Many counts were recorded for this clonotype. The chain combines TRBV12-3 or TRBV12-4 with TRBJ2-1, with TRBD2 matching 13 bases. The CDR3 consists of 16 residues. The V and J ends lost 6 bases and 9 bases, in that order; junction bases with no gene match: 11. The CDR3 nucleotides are TGTGCCAGCAGGCGCGTCGGGACTAGCGGGACAGGTGAGCAGTTCTTC. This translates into CASRRVGTSGTGEQFF.

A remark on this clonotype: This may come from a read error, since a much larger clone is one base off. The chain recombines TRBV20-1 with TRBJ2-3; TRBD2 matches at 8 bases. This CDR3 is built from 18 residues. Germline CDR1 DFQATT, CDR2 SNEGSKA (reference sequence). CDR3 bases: TGCAGTGCTAGAAGGGTCAGCGGGGGCCTACTTAGCACAGCTACGCAGTATTTT. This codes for CSARRVSGGLLSTATQYF.

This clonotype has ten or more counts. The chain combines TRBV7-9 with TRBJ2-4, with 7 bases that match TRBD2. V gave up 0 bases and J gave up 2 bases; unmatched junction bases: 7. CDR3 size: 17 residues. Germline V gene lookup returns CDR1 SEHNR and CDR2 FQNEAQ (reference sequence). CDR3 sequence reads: CASSLARASGTKNIQYF. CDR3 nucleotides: TGTGCCAGCAGCTTAGCGAGGGCTAGCGGAACCAAAAACATTCAGTACTTC.

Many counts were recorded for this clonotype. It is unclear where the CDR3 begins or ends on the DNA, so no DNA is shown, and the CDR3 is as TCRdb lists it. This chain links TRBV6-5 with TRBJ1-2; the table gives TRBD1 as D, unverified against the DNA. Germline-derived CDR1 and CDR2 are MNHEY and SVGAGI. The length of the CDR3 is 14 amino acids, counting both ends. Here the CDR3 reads CASSSSGQHYGYTF.

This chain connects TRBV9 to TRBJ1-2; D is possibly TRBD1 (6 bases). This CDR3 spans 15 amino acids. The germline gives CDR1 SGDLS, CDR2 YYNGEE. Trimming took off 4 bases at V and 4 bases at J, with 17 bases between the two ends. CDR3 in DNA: TGTGCCAGCAGCCCCGGGGGGGCAGACTCCTATGGCTACACCTTC. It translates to CASSPGGADSYGYTF.

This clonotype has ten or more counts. Here the CDR3 reads CASRGTYGYTF. DNA of the CDR3: TGTGCCAGCAGGGGGACGTATGGCTACACCTTC. The genes are TRBV6-1 and TRBJ1-2; a weak D match, TRBD1 (5 bases). The CDR3 consists of 11 residues. The V gene's germline CDR1 is MNHNS and CDR2 SASEGT. V lost 6 bases to trimming and J lost 5 bases, with 7 bases between them.

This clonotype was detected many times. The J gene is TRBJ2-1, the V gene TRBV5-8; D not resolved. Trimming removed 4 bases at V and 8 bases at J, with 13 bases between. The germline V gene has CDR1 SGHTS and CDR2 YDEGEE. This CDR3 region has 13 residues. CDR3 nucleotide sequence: TGTGCCAGCAGCACAGTCCCGTGGGATGAGCAGTTCTTC. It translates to CASSTVPWDEQFF.

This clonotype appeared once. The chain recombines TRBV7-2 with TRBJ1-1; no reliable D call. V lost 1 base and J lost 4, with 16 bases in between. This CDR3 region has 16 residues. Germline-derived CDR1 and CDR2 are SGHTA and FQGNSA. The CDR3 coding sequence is TGTGCCAGCAGCTTAGGCGGGAGTTTGGCGACCACTGAAGCTTTCTTT. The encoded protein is CASSLGGSLATTEAFF.

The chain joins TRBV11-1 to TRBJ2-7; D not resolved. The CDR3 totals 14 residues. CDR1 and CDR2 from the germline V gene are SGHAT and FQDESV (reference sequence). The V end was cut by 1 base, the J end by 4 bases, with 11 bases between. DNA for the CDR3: TGTGCCAGCAGCTTAGGGTCCGACCTTTACGAGCAGTACTTC. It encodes CASSLGSDLYEQYF.

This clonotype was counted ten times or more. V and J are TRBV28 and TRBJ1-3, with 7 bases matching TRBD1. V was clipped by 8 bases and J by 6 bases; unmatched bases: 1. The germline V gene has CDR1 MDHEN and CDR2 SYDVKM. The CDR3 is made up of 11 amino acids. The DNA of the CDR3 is TGTGCCAGCGAGGGGGCAAACACCATATATTTT. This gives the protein CASEGANTIYF.

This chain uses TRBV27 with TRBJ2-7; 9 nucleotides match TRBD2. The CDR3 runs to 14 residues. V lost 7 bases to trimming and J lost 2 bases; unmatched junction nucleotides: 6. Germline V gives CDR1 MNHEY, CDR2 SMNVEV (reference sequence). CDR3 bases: TGTGCCAGCACCTTTAGCGGGAGAACCTACGAGCAGTACTTC. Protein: CASTFSGRTYEQYF.

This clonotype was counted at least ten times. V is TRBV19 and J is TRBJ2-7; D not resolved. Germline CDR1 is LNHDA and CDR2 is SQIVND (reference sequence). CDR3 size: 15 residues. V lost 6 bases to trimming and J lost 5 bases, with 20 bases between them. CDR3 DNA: TGTGCCAGTAGCCCAGCTTCTTCGCGTCTACACGAGCAGTACTTC. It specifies CASSPASSRLHEQYF.

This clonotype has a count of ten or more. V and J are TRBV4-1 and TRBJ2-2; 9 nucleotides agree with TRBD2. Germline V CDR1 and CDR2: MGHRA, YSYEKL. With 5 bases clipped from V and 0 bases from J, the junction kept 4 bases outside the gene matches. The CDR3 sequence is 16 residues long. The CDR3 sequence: CASSSPSGTNTGELFF. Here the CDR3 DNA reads TGCGCCAGCAGCTCCCCTAGCGGGACGAACACCGGGGAGCTGTTTTTT.

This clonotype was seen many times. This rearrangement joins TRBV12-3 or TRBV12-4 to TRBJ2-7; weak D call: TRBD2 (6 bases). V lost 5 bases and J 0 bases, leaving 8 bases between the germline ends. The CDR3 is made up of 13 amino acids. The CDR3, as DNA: TGTGCCAGCAGTGTCGGGGGCTCCTACGAGCAGTACTTC. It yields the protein CASSVGGSYEQYF.

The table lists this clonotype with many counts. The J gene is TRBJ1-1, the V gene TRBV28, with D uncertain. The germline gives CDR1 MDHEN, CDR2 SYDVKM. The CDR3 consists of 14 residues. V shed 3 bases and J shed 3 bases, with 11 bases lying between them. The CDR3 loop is CASSFSRFYTEAFF. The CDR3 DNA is TGTGCCAGCAGTTTTTCCAGGTTCTACACTGAAGCTTTCTTT.

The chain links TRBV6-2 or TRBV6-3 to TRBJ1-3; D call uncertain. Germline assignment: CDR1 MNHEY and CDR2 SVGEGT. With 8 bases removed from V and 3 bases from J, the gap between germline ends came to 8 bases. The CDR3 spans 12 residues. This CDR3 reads CASRASGNTIYF. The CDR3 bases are TGTGCCAGCCGAGCAAGTGGAAACACCATATATTTT.